This T cell receptor beta chain originates from a study of OX40 agonist ivuxolimab in advanced cancers. Study-wide findings and caveats: Normalized T-cell clonal expansion was also low in a subset of nonresponders. Researchers did not determine the expanded peripheral T cells' antigen specificity. Those patients achieving a partial response at 0.1-3.0 mg/kg showed among the lowest clonal expansion.

The CDR3 extends over 13 amino acids. Germline loops: CDR1 ENHRY, CDR2 SYGVKD. The V end lost 4 bases, the J end lost 0 bases, and 7 bases lay between the germline ends. The method was immunoSEQ multiplex PCR; TCRdb's version includes in-frame clones alone and lacks a portion of them. The sample includes around 100,000 clones, roughly 89% of them seen just once. A note on this clone: Antigen: not known.

The clonotype originates from an adult with an advanced solid tumor such as melanoma, head and neck, liver or kidney cancer. The chain employs TRBV10-3 and TRBJ2-7; D may correspond to TRBD1 or TRBD2 (5 bases each). The sequencing here drew on CD4+ or CD8+ T cells sorted from blood, taken in a trial of the OX40 agonist ivuxolimab. The CDR3 DNA follows: TGTGCCATCAGTGCAGGGAGCTCCTACGAGCAGTACTTC. It encodes CAISAGSSYEQYF.